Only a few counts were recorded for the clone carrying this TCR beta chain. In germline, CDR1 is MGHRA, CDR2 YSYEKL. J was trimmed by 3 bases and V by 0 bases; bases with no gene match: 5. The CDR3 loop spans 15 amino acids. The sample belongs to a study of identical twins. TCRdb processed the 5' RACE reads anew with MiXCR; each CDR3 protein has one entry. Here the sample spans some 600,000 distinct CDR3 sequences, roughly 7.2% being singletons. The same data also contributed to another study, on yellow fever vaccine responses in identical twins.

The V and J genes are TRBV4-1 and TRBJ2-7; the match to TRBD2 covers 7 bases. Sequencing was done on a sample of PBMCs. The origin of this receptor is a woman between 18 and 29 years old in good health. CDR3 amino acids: CASSQDRLADYEQYF. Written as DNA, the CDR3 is TGCGCCAGCAGCCAAGATCGACTAGCCGACTACGAGCAGTACTTC.